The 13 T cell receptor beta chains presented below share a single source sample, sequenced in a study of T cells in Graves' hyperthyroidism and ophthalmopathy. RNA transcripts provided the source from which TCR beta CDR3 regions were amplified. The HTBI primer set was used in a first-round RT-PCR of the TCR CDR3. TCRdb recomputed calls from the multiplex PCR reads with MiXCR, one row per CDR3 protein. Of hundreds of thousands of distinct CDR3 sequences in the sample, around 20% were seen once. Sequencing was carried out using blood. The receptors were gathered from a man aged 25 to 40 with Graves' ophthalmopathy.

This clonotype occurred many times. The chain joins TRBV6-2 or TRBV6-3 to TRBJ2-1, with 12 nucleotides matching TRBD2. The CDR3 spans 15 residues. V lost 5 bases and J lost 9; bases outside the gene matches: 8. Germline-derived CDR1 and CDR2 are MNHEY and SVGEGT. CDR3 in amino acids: CASSARLAGEAEQFF. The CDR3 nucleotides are TGTGCCAGCAGTGCGCGACTAGCGGGAGAGGCTGAGCAGTTCTTC.

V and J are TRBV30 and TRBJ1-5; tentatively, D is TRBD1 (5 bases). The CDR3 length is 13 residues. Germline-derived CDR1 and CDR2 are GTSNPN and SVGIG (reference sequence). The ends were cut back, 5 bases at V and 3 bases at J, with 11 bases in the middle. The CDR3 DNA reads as TGTGCCTGGGGTGACAGCGTCAATCAGCCCCAGCATTTT. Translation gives CAWGDSVNQPQHF. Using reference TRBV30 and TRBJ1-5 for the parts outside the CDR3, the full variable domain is SQTIHQWPATLVQPVGSPLSLECTVEGTSNPNLYWYRQAAGRGLQLLFYSVGIGQISSEVPQNLSASRPQDRQFILSSKKLLLSDSGFYLCAWGDSVNQPQHFGDGTRLSIL.

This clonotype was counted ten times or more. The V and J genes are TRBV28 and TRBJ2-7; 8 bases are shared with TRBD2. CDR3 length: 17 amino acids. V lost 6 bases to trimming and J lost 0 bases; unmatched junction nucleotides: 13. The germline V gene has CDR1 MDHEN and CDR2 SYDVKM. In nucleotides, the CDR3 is TGTGCCAGCAGCCAGGGGCCTAGCGGGTATAGCTCCTACGAGCAGTACTTC. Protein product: CASSQGPSGYSSYEQYF.

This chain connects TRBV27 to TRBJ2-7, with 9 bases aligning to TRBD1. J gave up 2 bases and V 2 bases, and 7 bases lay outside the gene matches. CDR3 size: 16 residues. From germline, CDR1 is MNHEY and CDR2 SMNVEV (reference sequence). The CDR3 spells CASSLRGRQGAYEQYF. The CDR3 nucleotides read TGTGCCAGCAGTTTAAGGGGTCGACAGGGGGCCTACGAGCAGTACTTC.

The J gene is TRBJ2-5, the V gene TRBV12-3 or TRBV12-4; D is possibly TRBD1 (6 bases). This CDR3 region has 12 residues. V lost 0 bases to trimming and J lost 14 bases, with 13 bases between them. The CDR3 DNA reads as TGTGCCAGCAGTTTAGCGGGGGCTGTAGTATACTTC. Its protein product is CASSLAGAVVYF.

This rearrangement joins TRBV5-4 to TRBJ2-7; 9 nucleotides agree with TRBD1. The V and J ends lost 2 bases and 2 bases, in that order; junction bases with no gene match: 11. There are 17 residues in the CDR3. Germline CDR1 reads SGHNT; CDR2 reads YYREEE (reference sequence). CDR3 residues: CASSFIMGQGVTYEQYF. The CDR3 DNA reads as TGTGCCAGCAGCTTTATAATGGGACAGGGAGTAACCTACGAGCAGTACTTC.

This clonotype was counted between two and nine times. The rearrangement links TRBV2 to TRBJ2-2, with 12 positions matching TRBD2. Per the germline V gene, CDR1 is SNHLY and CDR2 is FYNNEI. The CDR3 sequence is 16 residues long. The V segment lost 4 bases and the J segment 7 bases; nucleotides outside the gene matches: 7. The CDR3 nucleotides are TGTGCCAGCAGTGTGACTAGCGGGAGAAATGGCGGGGAGCTGTTTTTT. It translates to CASSVTSGRNGGELFF.

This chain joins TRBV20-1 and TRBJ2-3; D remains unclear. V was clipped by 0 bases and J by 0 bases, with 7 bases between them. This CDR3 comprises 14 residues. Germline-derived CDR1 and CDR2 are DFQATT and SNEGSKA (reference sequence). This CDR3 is CSAREEQSTDTQYF. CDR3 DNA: TGCAGTGCTAGAGAGGAGCAGAGCACAGATACGCAGTATTTT.

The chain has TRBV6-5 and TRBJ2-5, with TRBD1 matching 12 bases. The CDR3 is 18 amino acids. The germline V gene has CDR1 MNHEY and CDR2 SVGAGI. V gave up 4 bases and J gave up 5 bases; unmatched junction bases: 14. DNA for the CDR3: TGTGCCAGCAGTTCCCGATATACCGGGACAGGGGGCATCGAGACCCAGTACTTC. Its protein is CASSSRYTGTGGIETQYF.

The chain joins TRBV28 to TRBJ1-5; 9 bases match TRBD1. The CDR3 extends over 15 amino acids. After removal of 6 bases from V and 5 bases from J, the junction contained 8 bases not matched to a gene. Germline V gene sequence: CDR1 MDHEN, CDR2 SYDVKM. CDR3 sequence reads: CASRGTGTGYQPQHF. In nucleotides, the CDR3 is TGTGCCAGCAGAGGGACAGGGACGGGATATCAGCCCCAGCATTTT. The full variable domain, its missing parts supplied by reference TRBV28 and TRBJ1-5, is DVKVTQSSRYLVKRTGEKVFLECVQDMDHENMFWYRQDPGLGLRLIYFSYDVKMKEKGDIPEGYSVSREKKERFSLILESASTNQTSMYLCASRGTGTGYQPQHFGDGTRLSIL.

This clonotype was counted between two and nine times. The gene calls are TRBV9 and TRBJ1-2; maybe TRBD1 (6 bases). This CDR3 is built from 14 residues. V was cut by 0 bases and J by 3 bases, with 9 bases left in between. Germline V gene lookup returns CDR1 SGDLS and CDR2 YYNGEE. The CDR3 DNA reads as TGTGCCAGCAGCGTAGGGGACACCGACTATGGCTACACCTTC. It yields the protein CASSVGDTDYGYTF.

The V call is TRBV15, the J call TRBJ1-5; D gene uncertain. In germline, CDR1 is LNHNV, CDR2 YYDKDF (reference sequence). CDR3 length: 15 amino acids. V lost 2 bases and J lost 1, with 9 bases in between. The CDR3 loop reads CATSRPATSNQPQHF. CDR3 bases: TGTGCCACCAGCAGACCGGCAACGAGCAATCAGCCCCAGCATTTT.

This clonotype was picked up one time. The CDR3 DNA follows: TGTGCCAGCAGTTATGGATTCAGTGGGGCCAACGTCCTGACTTTC. It yields the protein CASSYGFSGANVLTF. The chain links TRBV6-5 to TRBJ2-6, with D hard to call. The CDR3 contains 15 residues. Germline assignment: CDR1 MNHEY and CDR2 SVGAGI. The V gene lost 3 bases and the J gene lost 3 bases, with 9 bases spanning the gap.